The 13 T cell receptor beta chains listed next were all sequenced from one sample in a study of regulatory T cells in long-lasting Graves disease. The TCR beta library used iRepertoire HTBI primers with Arm-PCR amplification of CDR3. Via MiXCR, TCRdb re-called the multiplex PCR reads, giving one row per CDR3 protein. The profile shows 310,000 or so distinct CDR3 sequences, about 20% of them singletons. Time point defined: persistent/refractory GD, antithyroid drugs over 5 years with positive TRAb. Extracted RNA from PBMCs served as the source of the TCR library. This sample comprised peripheral blood mononuclear cells (PBMCs), obtained when the disease was refractory, from a patient treated with antithyroid drugs. All receptors come from a female donor with Graves disease.

A few counts support this clonotype. The V gene is TRBV5-5, the J gene TRBJ2-7; D unclear. Germline lookup yields CDR1 SGHKS and CDR2 YYEKEE (reference sequence). The V gene lost 3 bases and the J gene lost 2 bases, with 12 bases spanning the gap. The CDR3 is made up of 14 amino acids. CDR3 bases: TGTGCCAGCAGCTCCCTCGAGGCCACCTACGAGCAGTACTTC. It is translated as CASSSLEATYEQYF.

This clonotype appeared many times. The V and J genes are TRBV19 and TRBJ1-2; D not resolved. Trimming removed 3 bases at V and 2 bases at J, with 13 bases between. CDR1 and CDR2 (germline): LNHDA, SQIVND (reference sequence). CDR3 length: 15 residues. The CDR3 spells CASSISGNKNYGYTF. The CDR3 coding sequence is TGTGCCAGTAGTATCAGTGGAAATAAGAACTATGGCTACACCTTC.

This clonotype was counted many times. CDR3 protein: CASRQTGNNSPLHF. DNA for the CDR3: TGTGCCAGCAGACAGACAGGGAATAATTCACCCCTCCACTTT. This chain joins TRBV2 and TRBJ1-6; 7 bases map to TRBD1. V shed 6 bases, J shed 5 bases, and the junction held 4 bases outside the gene matches. The CDR3 is 14 residues long. Per germline, CDR1 SNHLY and CDR2 FYNNEI.

This clonotype came up many times. The chain has TRBV7-9 and TRBJ1-2; D gene uncertain. The V end lost 0 bases, the J end lost 2 bases, and 7 bases lay between the germline ends. CDR1 and CDR2 from the germline V gene are SEHNR and FQNEAQ (reference sequence). The CDR3 runs 14 residues. The CDR3, as DNA: TGTGCCAGCAGCTTAGCGGGCAGGAACTATGGCTACACCTTC. Protein product: CASSLAGRNYGYTF.

This clonotype has more than one count but fewer than ten. The V call is TRBV5-1, the J call TRBJ2-5, with 8 bases identical to TRBD1. Losses at the gene ends were 0 bases for V and 5 bases for J; bases not matched to a gene: 9. The V gene's germline CDR1 is SGHRS and CDR2 YFSETQ. CDR3 length: 16 amino acids. CDR3 bases: TGCGCCAGCAGCTTGGCTGTCAGGGGGCGAATGGAGACCCAGTACTTC. Translating gives CASSLAVRGRMETQYF.

Details on this clonotype: Only one base separates this from a far larger clonotype, so it likely reflects a read error. The V gene is TRBV7-2, the J gene TRBJ1-2; D is unresolved. The CDR3 extends over 13 amino acids. Trimming took 1 base from V and 6 from J, leaving 9 bases between them. Per germline, CDR1 SGHTA and CDR2 FQGNSA. In nucleotides, the CDR3 is TGTGCCAGCAGCTTAGGAGAGTTCCATGGCTACACCTTC. Residues: CASSLGEFHGYTF.

The table lists this clonotype with many counts. The rearrangement links TRBV12-3 or TRBV12-4 to TRBJ1-2, with 8 nucleotides matching TRBD1. V shed 4 bases and J 3 bases; nucleotides not matched to a gene: 7. CDR3 length: 15 amino acids. In DNA form, the CDR3 reads TGTGCCAGCAGTTCCCCCGGGACAGGCTACTATGGCTACACCTTC. As protein: CASSSPGTGYYGYTF.

This chain connects TRBV3-1 to TRBJ1-1, with 8 bases identical to TRBD1. Per germline, CDR1 LGHDT and CDR2 YNNKEL (reference sequence). V shed 1 base, J shed 0 bases, and the junction held 1 base outside the gene matches. The CDR3 covers 15 residues. CDR3 protein: CASSQGQGLNTEAFF. CDR3 nucleotides: TGTGCCAGCAGCCAAGGACAGGGGTTGAACACTGAAGCTTTCTTT.

This clonotype has only a few counts. The chain uses TRBV6-2 or TRBV6-3 and TRBJ2-5; weak D call: TRBD2 (7 bases). CDR3 length equals 15 residues. CDR1 is MNHEY, CDR2 SVGEGT, per germline. The V end was cut by 2 bases, the J end by 4 bases, with 14 bases between. Here the CDR3 reads CASSYNGGLGETQYF. The CDR3 coding sequence is TGTGCCAGCAGTTACAACGGGGGGCTAGGAGAGACCCAGTACTTC.

Regarding this clonotype: This could be a read error, since a much larger clone is one nucleotide away. V and J are TRBV2 and TRBJ2-5; no clear D gene. The better agreement between TRBJ2-1 and the DNA end casts doubt on the J call. The CDR3 is made up of 12 amino acids. Germline V CDR1 and CDR2: SNHLY, FYNNEI. Here the CDR3 DNA reads TGTGCCAGCAGTGAGGGGTGGCACGAGCAGTTCTTC. It codes for CASSEGWHEQFF.

This clonotype appeared a few times. The chain couples TRBV7-2 to TRBJ2-7; 10 nucleotides line up with TRBD2. This CDR3 is 17 amino acids long. J was trimmed by 4 bases and V by 0 bases; bases with no gene match: 9. The V gene's germline CDR1 is SGHTA and CDR2 FQGNSA. The CDR3 loop reads CASSLAVLAGAGYEQYF. CDR3 nucleotide sequence: TGTGCCAGCAGCTTAGCGGTTCTAGCGGGAGCGGGATACGAGCAGTACTTC.

This clonotype was detected ten times or more. This chain uses TRBV11-2 with TRBJ1-1; D gene uncertain. CDR3 length: 13 residues. V lost 6 bases to trimming and J lost 1 base, with 9 bases between them. The germline V gene encodes CDR1 SGHAT and CDR2 FQNNGV. The CDR3 region is CASRLTANTEAFF. As DNA, the CDR3 is TGTGCCAGCAGGTTAACAGCGAACACTGAAGCTTTCTTT. The complete variable domain, with remaining parts taken from reference TRBV11-2 and TRBJ1-1, reads EAGVAQSPRYKIIEKRQSVAFWCNPISGHATLYWYQQILGQGPKLLIQFQNNGVVDDSQLPKDRFSAERLKGVDSTLKIQPAKLEDSAVYLCASRLTANTEAFFGQGTRLTVV.

The chain combines TRBV18 with TRBJ2-6; D possibly matches TRBD1 or TRBD2 (6 bases each). Germline values: CDR1 KGHSH, CDR2 LQKENI. Trimming removed 3 bases at V and 8 bases at J, with 11 bases between. The CDR3 totals 14 residues. CDR3 loop: CASSPRGGTNVLTF. CDR3 nucleotides: TGTGCCAGCTCACCCAGGGGAGGTACCAACGTCCTGACTTTC.